This TCR beta chain was observed in a study of T cell clusters in autoimmune cytopenias. TRB was amplified by touch-down multiplex PCR, primer pools A and B combined. From its re-call of the multiplex PCR reads, TCRdb lists each CDR3 protein once, without DNA. The clone table shows fewer than 7,500 distinct CDR3 sequences, with the ten largest holding roughly a tenth. Germline CDR1 SGHKS, CDR2 YYEKEE (reference sequence). This CDR3 is built from 13 residues. This clonotype is labeled medium-sized based on frequency. TRB amplification used approximately 250 ng of peripheral blood genomic DNA. The same sample was also studied in work on T cell repertoires in aging, cancer and after chemotherapy.

The V gene is TRBV5-5, the J gene TRBJ1-5; TCRdb picks TRBD1, but there is no DNA to check that call. This clonotype was obtained from a human donor in good health. Input material: peripheral blood. The CDR3 loop is CASSLRTDRPQHF.